This is a list of T cell receptor beta chains from one sample in a study of OX40 agonist ivuxolimab in advanced cancers. Assay: immunoSEQ multiplex PCR; the TCRdb copy retains only in-frame clones and omits some. The sample has some 6,500 clones; nearly 70% are singletons. The sample was CD4+ or CD8+ T cells sorted from blood, taken in a trial of the OX40 agonist ivuxolimab. These receptors came from an adult with an advanced solid tumor such as melanoma, head and neck, liver or kidney cancer. Both conserved end residues are part of each CDR3. A D gene is named only where the DNA matches it firmly. Rows may omit the clone size; those that give it use once, few, many or a size class.

-	TRBV6-4	TRBJ2-2	TRBD2	CASSAGGNTGELFF	TGTGCCAGCAGTGCGGGGGGGAACACCGGGGAGCTGTTTTTT
hyperexpanded	TRBV7-9	TRBJ1-2	TRBD1	CASSGDRGRVYGYTF	TGTGCCAGCAGCGGGGACAGGGGGCGCGTCTATGGCTACACCTTC
-	TRBV28	TRBJ2-7	TRBD2	CASSPRAGGYEQYF	TGTGCCAGCAGCCCCCGAGCGGGAGGCTACGAGCAGTACTTC
-	TRBV4-3	TRBJ2-7	-	CASSQASDRHEQYF	TGCGCCAGCAGCCAAGCTTCCGACAGGCACGAGCAGTACTTC
-	TRBV29-1	TRBJ1-1	TRBD1	CSATGLNTEAFF	TGCAGCGCGACAGGGTTGAACACTGAAGCTTTCTTT
once	TRBV28	TRBJ1-1	TRBD1	CASSIPVTGGTEAFF	TGTGCCAGCAGTATCCCCGTCACAGGGGGAACTGAAGCTTTCTTT
-	TRBV2	TRBJ2-7	TRBD1	CASRAPTGGWNEQYF	TGTGCCAGCAGAGCCCCGACAGGGGGTTGGAACGAGCAGTACTTC
-	TRBV4-1	TRBJ2-7	TRBD2	CASSPTSGRGREQYF	TGCGCCAGCAGCCCTACTAGCGGGAGGGGGCGGGAGCAGTACTTC
-	TRBV11-2	TRBJ2-6	-	CASSLGRQGSFSGANVLTF	TGTGCCAGCAGCTTAGGACGGCAGGGCTCTTTCTCTGGGGCCAACGTCCTGACTTTC
-	TRBV2	TRBJ1-2	TRBD1	CASSDPTGGIHGYTF	TGTGCCAGCAGTGACCCGACAGGGGGCATTCATGGCTACACCTTC
-	TRBV30	TRBJ2-2	TRBD1	CACGTVNTGELFF	TGTGCCTGCGGGACAGTGAACACCGGGGAGCTGTTTTTT
-	TRBV5-5	TRBJ1-2	-	CASSLVIGDQYGYTF	TGTGCCAGCAGCTTGGTCATAGGGGATCAGTATGGCTACACCTTC
few	TRBV2	TRBJ2-3	TRBD2	CASIASGGAGDTQYF	TGTGCCAGCATCGCTAGCGGGGGGGCAGGAGATACGCAGTATTTT
-	TRBV7-3	TRBJ2-1	-	CASSFHGNEQFF	TGTGCCAGCAGCTTCCATGGGAATGAGCAGTTCTTC
few	TRBV6-5	TRBJ1-5	-	CASSEVQPNQPQHF	TGTGCCAGCAGTGAAGTACAGCCGAATCAGCCCCAGCATTTT
-	TRBV30	TRBJ2-2	TRBD1	CAWSVNQGATGELFF	TGTGCCTGGAGTGTAAACCAGGGGGCGACCGGGGAGCTGTTTTTT
once	TRBV4-2	TRBJ2-2	TRBD2	CASSQDAAGGLTGELFF	TGTGCCAGCAGCCAAGATGCGGCGGGGGGACTCACCGGGGAGCTGTTTTTT
-	TRBV14	TRBJ2-5	TRBD1	CASSLTDRGTQYF	TGTGCCAGCAGCCTGACCGACAGGGGGACCCAGTACTTC
-	TRBV7-3	TRBJ1-1	-	CASSSDMNTEAFF	TGTGCCAGCAGCTCAGACATGAACACTGAAGCTTTCTTT
few	TRBV4-1	TRBJ2-1	-	CASSQESASINNEQFF	TGCGCCAGCAGCCAAGAGTCTGCCAGCATTAACAATGAGCAGTTCTTC
-	TRBV4-3	TRBJ2-2	TRBD2	CASSQSSGGVGAGELFF	TGCGCCAGCAGCCAATCTAGCGGGGGGGTAGGGGCCGGGGAGCTGTTTTTT
-	TRBV28	TRBJ2-3	TRBD2	CASSALAGGPLWTDTQYF	TGTGCCAGCAGTGCACTAGCGGGAGGGCCCCTTTGGACAGATACGCAGTATTTT
-	TRBV4-1	TRBJ2-5	TRBD1	CASSPRTGAGETQYF	TGCGCCAGCAGCCCAAGGACAGGGGCAGGGGAGACCCAGTACTTC
few	TRBV5-5	TRBJ2-7	-	CASSFAWGTYEQYF	TGTGCCAGCAGTTTTGCCTGGGGGACCTACGAGCAGTACTTC
-	TRBV28	TRBJ1-1	TRBD1	CATSRNRGVTEAFF	TGTGCCACCTCTCGTAACAGGGGAGTCACTGAAGCTTTCTTT
-	TRBV21-1	TRBJ1-1	-	CARSTGGTEAFF	TGTGCCCGTAGTACAGGGGGCACTGAAGCTTTCTTT
-	TRBV19	TRBJ2-1	TRBD1	CASSITGGAYEQFF	TGTGCCAGTAGTATAACAGGGGGCGCGTATGAGCAGTTCTTC
-	TRBV6-4	TRBJ2-7	TRBD2	CASSDGLAGLGEQYF	TGTGCCAGCAGTGACGGGCTAGCGGGACTGGGCGAGCAGTACTTC
few	TRBV11-3	TRBJ2-1	-	CASSPLGGEGYNEQFF	TGTGCCAGCAGCCCACTTGGGGGAGAGGGCTACAATGAGCAGTTCTTC
-	TRBV28	TRBJ2-3	TRBD1	CASNLGQFTDTQYF	TGTGCCAGCAACTTGGGACAGTTCACAGATACGCAGTATTTT
large	TRBV4-2	TRBJ2-1	TRBD1	CASGQGESSYNEQFF	TGTGCCAGCGGACAGGGGGAGAGCTCCTACAATGAGCAGTTCTTC
few	TRBV6-1	TRBJ2-7	-	CAILLGNSYEQYF	TGTGCCATCCTTCTCGGAAATTCCTACGAGCAGTACTTC
few	TRBV4-1	TRBJ2-1	TRBD2	CASSQDSGGGYNEQFF	TGCGCCAGCAGCCAAGATTCAGGCGGGGGCTACAATGAGCAGTTCTTC
medium-sized	TRBV19	TRBJ2-1	TRBD2	CASSRTSGDYNEQFF	TGTGCCAGTAGTCGGACTAGCGGAGATTACAATGAGCAGTTCTTC
-	TRBV30	TRBJ1-6	TRBD1	CAWSAMTGGSPLHF	TGTGCCTGGAGTGCAATGACAGGGGGTTCACCCCTCCACTTT
-	TRBV2	TRBJ1-2	TRBD1	CASMGAGGGYTF	TGTGCCAGCATGGGGGCAGGGGGCGGCTACACCTTC
few	TRBV6-5	TRBJ2-1	-	CASSRGGYEQFF	TGTGCCAGCAGTCGGGGCGGGTATGAGCAGTTCTTC
-	TRBV19	TRBJ2-7	-	CASSKDGPYEQYF	TGTGCCAGTAGCAAAGACGGACCCTACGAGCAGTACTTC
-	TRBV7-3	TRBJ1-1	-	CASSFGDAEAFF	TGTGCCAGCAGTTTTGGGGACGCTGAAGCTTTCTTT
few	TRBV18	TRBJ1-2	-	CASSLRETVPLYGYTF	TGTGCCAGCTCCCTCAGGGAGACAGTTCCGCTCTATGGCTACACCTTC
-	TRBV11-3	TRBJ2-1	-	CASSLDPGVEEQFF	TGTGCCAGCAGCTTAGATCCAGGGGTAGAGGAGCAGTTCTTC
-	TRBV7-8	TRBJ2-5	-	CASSLYQGPSGTQYF	TGTGCCAGCAGCTTATATCAGGGCCCTAGTGGGACCCAGTACTTC
-	TRBV11-3	TRBJ1-6	TRBD1	CASSPAGGNSPLHF	TGTGCCAGCAGCCCGGCAGGGGGTAATTCACCCCTCCACTTT
-	TRBV6-1	TRBJ2-7	-	CASSENQDNFWKQYF	TGTGCCAGCAGTGAAAACCAGGACAACTTCTGGAAGCAGTACTTC
few	TRBV4-2	TRBJ2-1	TRBD2	CASSQEGLAGGNEQFF	TGTGCCAGCAGCCAAGAGGGACTAGCGGGAGGCAATGAGCAGTTCTTC
-	TRBV11-1	TRBJ2-7	TRBD2	CASSLEAGESYEQYF	TGTGCCAGCAGCTTAGAAGCGGGGGAGTCCTACGAGCAGTACTTC
-	TRBV7-9	TRBJ2-7	TRBD2	CASSPRTSHEQYF	TGTGCCAGCAGCCCCCGGACTAGCCACGAGCAGTACTTC
-	TRBV7-9	TRBJ1-1	-	CASSLAVGGTEAFF	TGTGCCAGCAGCTTAGCGGTAGGCGGCACTGAAGCTTTCTTT